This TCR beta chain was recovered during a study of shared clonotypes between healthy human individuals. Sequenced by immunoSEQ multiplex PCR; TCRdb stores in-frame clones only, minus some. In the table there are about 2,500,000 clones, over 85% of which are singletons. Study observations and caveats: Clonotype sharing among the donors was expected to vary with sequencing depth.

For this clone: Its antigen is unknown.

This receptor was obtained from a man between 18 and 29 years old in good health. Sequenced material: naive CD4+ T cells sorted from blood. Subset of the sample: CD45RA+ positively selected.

In nucleotides, the CDR3 is TGCGCCAGCAGCCTGGGGGGGGAAATTGATTCACCCCTCCACTTT. It yields the protein CASSLGGEIDSPLHF. The J gene is TRBJ1-6, the V gene TRBV5-1; D may be TRBD1 (5 bases). The CDR3 length is 15 residues. Between the trimmed V and J ends, which lost 4 bases and 8 bases, there was a span of 16 bases. The germline V gene has CDR1 SGHRS and CDR2 YFSETQ. Combining the CDR3 with reference TRBV5-1 and TRBJ1-6 gives the whole variable domain KAGVTQTPRYLIKTRGQQVTLSCSPISGHRSVSWYQQTPGQGLQFLFEYFSETQRNKGNFPGRFSGRQFSNSRSEMNVSTLELGDSALYLCASSLGGEIDSPLHFGNGTRLTVT.